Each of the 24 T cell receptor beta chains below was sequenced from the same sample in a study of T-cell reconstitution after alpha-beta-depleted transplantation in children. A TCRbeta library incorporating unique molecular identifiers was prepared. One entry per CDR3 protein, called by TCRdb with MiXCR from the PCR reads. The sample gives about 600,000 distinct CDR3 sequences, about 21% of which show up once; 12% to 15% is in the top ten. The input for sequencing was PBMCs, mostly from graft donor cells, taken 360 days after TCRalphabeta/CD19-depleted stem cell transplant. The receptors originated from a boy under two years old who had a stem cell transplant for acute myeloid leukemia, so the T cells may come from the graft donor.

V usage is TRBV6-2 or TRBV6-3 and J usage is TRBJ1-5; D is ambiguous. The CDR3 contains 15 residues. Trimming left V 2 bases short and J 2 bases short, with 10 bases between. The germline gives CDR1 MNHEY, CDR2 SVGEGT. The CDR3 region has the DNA TGTGCCAGCAGTTACGGGATTTTGGGCAATCAGCCCCAGCATTTT. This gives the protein CASSYGILGNQPQHF.

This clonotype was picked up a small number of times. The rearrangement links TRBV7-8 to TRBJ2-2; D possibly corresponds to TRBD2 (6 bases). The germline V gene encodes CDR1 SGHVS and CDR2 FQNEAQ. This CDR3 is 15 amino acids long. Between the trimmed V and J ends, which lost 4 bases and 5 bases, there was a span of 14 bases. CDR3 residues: CASSSWVAGTGELFF. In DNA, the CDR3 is TGTGCCAGCAGCTCATGGGTCGCGGGGACCGGGGAGCTGTTTTTT.

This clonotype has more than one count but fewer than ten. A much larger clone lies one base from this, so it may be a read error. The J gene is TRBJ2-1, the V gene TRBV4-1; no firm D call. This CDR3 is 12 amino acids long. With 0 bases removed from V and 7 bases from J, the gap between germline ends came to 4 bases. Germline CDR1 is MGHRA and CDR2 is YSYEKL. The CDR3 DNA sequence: TGCGCCAGCAGCCAAGAGTGGAATGAGCAGTTCTTC. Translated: CASSQEWNEQFF.

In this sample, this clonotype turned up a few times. The CDR3 sequence: CASSQSTSGTYNEQFF. CDR3 sequence (DNA): TGTGCCAGCAGTCAATCCACTAGCGGGACTTACAATGAGCAGTTCTTC. The rearrangement joins TRBV6-1 to TRBJ2-1, with 10 bases fitting TRBD2. The CDR3 is 16 amino acids. The V and J ends lost 5 bases and 4 bases, in that order; junction bases with no gene match: 8. Germline V gene lookup returns CDR1 MNHNS and CDR2 SASEGT.

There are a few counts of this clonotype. The CDR3: CASSDYTDTQYF. The DNA for the CDR3 is TGTGCCAGCAGTGACTACACAGATACGCAGTATTTT. The chain carries TRBV7-9 and TRBJ2-3; D is perhaps TRBD2 (5 bases). The CDR3 is 12 residues long. V dropped 6 bases and J dropped 2 bases, with 6 bases sitting between them. The germline CDR1 and CDR2 sequences are SEHNR and FQNEAQ (reference sequence).

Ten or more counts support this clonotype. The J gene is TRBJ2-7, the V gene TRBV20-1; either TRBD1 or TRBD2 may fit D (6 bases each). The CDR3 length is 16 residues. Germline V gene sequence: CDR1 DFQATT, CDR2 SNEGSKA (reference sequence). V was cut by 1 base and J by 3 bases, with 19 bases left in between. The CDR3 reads CSARGPTVKGGYEQYF. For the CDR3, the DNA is TGCAGTGCTAGAGGTCCGACGGTGAAGGGGGGCTACGAGCAGTACTTC.

CDR3 DNA: TGTGCCAGCAGCCAGAGGTCCTCCGGGGAGCAGTACTTC. It translates to CASSQRSSGEQYF. This chain connects TRBV7-9 to TRBJ2-7, with D unresolved. The ends were cut back, 5 bases at V and 7 bases at J, with 15 bases in the middle. There are 13 residues in the CDR3. Germline CDR1 reads SEHNR; CDR2 reads FQNEAQ (reference sequence).

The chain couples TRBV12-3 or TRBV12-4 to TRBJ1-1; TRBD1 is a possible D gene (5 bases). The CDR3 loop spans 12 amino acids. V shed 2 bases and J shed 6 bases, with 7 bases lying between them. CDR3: CASSLWGAEAFF. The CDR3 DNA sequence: TGTGCCAGCAGTTTATGGGGGGCTGAAGCTTTCTTT.

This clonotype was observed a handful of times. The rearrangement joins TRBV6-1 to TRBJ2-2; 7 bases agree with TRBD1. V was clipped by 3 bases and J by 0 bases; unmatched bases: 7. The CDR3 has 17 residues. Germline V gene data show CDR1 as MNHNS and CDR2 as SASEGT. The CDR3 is CASSDVGTVANTGELFF. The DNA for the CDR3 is TGTGCCAGCAGTGATGTCGGGACAGTTGCGAACACCGGGGAGCTGTTTTTT.

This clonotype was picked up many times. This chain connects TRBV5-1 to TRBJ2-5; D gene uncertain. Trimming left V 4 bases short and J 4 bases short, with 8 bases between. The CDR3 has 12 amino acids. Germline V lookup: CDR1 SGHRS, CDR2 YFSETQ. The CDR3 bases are TGCGCCAGCAGCGGGTTGGGAGAGACCCAGTACTTC. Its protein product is CASSGLGETQYF.

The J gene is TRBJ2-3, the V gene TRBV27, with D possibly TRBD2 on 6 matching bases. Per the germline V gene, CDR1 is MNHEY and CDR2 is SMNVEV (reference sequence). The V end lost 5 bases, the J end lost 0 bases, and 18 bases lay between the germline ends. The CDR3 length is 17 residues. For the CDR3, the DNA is TGTGCCAGCAGTCCCGGGACTGGACCCCCTAGCACAGATACGCAGTATTTT. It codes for CASSPGTGPPSTDTQYF.

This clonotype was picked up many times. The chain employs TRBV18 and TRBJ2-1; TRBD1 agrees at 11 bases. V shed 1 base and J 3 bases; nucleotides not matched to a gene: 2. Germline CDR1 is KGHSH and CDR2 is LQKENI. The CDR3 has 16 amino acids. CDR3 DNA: TGTGCCAGCTCACCACGGGGACAGGGGGGCTACAATGAGCAGTTCTTC. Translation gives CASSPRGQGGYNEQFF. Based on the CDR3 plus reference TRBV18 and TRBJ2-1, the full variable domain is NAGVMQNPRHLVRRRGQEARLRCSPMKGHSHVYWYRQLPEEGLKFMVYLQKENIIDESGMPKERFSAEFPKEGPSILRIQQVVRGDSAAYFCASSPRGQGGYNEQFFGPGTRLTVL.

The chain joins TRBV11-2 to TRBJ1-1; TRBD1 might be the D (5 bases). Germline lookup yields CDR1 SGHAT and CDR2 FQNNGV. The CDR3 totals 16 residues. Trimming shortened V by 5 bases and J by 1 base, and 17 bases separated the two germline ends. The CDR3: CASSPSGRGGNTEAFF. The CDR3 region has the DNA TGTGCCAGCAGCCCGTCCGGGCGTGGGGGGAACACTGAAGCTTTCTTT.

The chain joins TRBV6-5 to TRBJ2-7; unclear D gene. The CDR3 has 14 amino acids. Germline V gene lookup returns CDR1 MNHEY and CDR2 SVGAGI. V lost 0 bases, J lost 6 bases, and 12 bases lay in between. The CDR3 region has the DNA TGTGCCAGCAGTTACTCAGGCGGTGACGGCGAGCAGTACGTC. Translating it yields CASSYSGGDGEQYV.

The CDR3 is CASSFRTPSNEQYF. DNA for the CDR3: TGTGCCAGCAGTTTCAGGACCCCAAGCAACGAGCAGTACTTC. V gene TRBV27 combines with J gene TRBJ2-7; D call uncertain. V was pared by 3 bases and J by 5 bases, with 14 bases between. The CDR3 covers 14 residues. CDR1 and CDR2 from the germline V gene are MNHEY and SMNVEV (reference sequence).

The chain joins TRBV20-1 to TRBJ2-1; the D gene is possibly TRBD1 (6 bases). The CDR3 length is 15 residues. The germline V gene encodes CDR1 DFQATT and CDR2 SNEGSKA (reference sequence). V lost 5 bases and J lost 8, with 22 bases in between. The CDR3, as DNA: TGCAGTGCTGGTCCCGGGACATCACCCAAACATGAGCAGTTCTTC. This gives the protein CSAGPGTSPKHEQFF.

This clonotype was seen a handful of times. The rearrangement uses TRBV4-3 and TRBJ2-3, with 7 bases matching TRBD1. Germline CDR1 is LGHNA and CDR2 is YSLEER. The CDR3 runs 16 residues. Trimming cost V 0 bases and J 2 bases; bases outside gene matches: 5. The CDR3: CASSQDVRGFTDTQYF. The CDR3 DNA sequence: TGCGCCAGCAGCCAAGATGTCAGGGGGTTCACAGATACGCAGTATTTT.

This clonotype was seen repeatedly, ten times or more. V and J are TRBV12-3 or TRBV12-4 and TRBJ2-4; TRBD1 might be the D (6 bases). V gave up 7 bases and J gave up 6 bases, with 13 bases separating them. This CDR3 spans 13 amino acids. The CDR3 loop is CASTWAGANIQYF. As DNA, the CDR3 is TGTGCCAGCACCTGGGCAGGGGCAAACATTCAGTACTTC.

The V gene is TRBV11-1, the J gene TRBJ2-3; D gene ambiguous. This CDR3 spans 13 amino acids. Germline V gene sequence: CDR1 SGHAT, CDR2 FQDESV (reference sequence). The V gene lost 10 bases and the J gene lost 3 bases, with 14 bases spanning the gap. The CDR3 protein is CAITLKQTDTQYF. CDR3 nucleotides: TGTGCCATCACCCTTAAGCAGACAGATACGCAGTATTTT.

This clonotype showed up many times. The CDR3 region has the DNA TGTGCCAGCAGTTACTCCCTCGTTGGTGAAGCTTTCTTT. Protein: CASSYSLVGEAFF. This chain connects TRBV6-5 to TRBJ1-1; no definite D call. Germline V gene sequence: CDR1 MNHEY, CDR2 SVGAGI. Trimming removed 0 bases at V and 7 bases at J, with 9 bases between. The length of the CDR3 is 13 residues.

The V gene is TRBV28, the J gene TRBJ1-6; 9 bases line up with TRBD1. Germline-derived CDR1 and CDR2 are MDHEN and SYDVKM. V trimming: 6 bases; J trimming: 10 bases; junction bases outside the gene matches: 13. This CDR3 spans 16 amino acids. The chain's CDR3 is CASSLHVGQGVSPLHF. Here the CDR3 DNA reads TGTGCCAGCAGCCTACATGTGGGACAGGGAGTCTCACCCCTCCACTTT.

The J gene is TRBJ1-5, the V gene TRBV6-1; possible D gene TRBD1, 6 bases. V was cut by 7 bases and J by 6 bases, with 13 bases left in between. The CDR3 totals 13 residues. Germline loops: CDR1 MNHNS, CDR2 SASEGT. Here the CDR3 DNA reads TGTGCCAGCACAACAGGGATCGGTCAGCCCCAGCATTTT. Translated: CASTTGIGQPQHF.

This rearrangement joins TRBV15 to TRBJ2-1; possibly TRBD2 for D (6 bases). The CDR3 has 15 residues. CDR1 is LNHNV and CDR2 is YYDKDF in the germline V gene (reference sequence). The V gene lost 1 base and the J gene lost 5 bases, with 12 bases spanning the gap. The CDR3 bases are TGTGCCACCAGCAGAGCACTAGCAGCGAACAATGAGCAGTTCTTC. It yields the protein CATSRALAANNEQFF.

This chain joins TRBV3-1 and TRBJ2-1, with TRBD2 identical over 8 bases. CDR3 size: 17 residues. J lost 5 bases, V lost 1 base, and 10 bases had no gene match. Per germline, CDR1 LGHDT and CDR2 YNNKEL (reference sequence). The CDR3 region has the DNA TGTGCCAGCAGCCAAGGGTTAAAAGCGGGGGCCAACAATGAGCAGTTCTTC. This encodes CASSQGLKAGANNEQFF.